The present entry profiles one TCR beta chain with its context. Its antigen remains undetermined. Base qualities were left out, and no much larger clone turns up one base away. The data were taken from a study of T cells after yellow fever vaccination (dated by TCRdb to the late 2010s). A note on the overall study: The SMART-Seq v4 Ultra Low Input RNA kit was used to prepare libraries from fractions with low cell numbers. Two healthy male donors made up the cohort, one aged 18 to 30 years and the other aged 30 to 40 years. Bulk PBMC replicates and cell subsets were isolated from blood drawn at multiple timepoints before and after both primary and secondary immunization. To follow T-cell clones before and after both primary and booster YFV17D yellow fever vaccination, bulk TCR alpha and beta repertoires underwent longitudinal sequencing. Results and caveats for the whole study, not just this receptor: Compared with the primary T-cell response, the secondary T-cell response was faster but weaker, reaching its peak on day 5 rather than on day 15. Only a couple of donors were included in the study, so the extent to which the findings can be generalized is limited. After the booster, most clones that had expanded after primary vaccination were detected again (around 97% of CD4 and 88% of CD8), suggesting broad maintenance of memory. A small fraction of clonotypes appeared in both the CD4 and CD8 compartments, likely as a result of convergent recombination. Computational filtering was needed because FACS-sorted repertoires could contain abundant contaminating clonotypes from the bulk population.

The germline V gene yields SGHAT for CDR1 and FQNNGV for CDR2. From the cysteine through the phenylalanine, the CDR3 covers 15 amino acids. The entry retains the CDR3 DNA only, 45 bases that are in frame from base 1. Trimming removed 3 bases from V and 4 bases from J, leaving 13 bases between the germline ends. TCR cDNA was synthesized by 5'RACE template switching, which introduced a universal primer site and unique molecular identifiers. Priming of cDNA synthesis was performed from both the TCR alpha and TCR beta constant segments. Two PCR steps were used to amplify libraries, with sample barcodes and sequencing adapters being added in the second step. Libraries were sequenced on Illumina HiSeq 2500 (2x100 bp) or NovaSeq (2x150 bp). The authors processed their data as follows. Reads were demultiplexed and collapsed into UMI consensus sequences with MIGEC, and V(D)J alignment was performed with MiXCR. Vaccine-responding clonotypes were defined with edgeR using replicate PBMC samples, requiring FDR below 0.01 and a log2 fold change above 5 up to day 15. Bulk clonotypes were assigned CD4 or CD8 identity according to which sequenced CD4 or CD8 repertoire held them at higher abundance. TCRdb took the public reads, trimmed them with fastp at Q25, ran MiXCR for clone calling and kept in-frame beta chains. Each CDR3 protein appears once, grouped with its most common genes and DNA. Here the V and J calls rest on TCRdb's processing, not on the authors' analysis. Here the sample has around 350,000 distinct CDR3 sequences; under 7.5% occur a single time. Of the sample, approximately 15% is held by the ten largest clones.

Taken with the paper, the label for treatment or condition translates to: live attenuated yellow fever vaccine strain. At every blood-draw timepoint, two biological replicates of bulk PBMCs were collected. PBMCs were isolated from peripheral blood using a standard Ficoll-Paque protocol. TriZol was used to extract RNA from bulk PBMCs, from CD4 and CD8 fractions, and from dextramer-positive and dextramer-negative fractions. The sample in question was PBMCs, obtained 5 days after the yellow fever booster vaccination. The clonotype originates from a man aged 25-45 years who received the YFV17D yellow fever vaccine. The V and J segments used are TRBV11-2 and TRBJ2-1; no D gene call is confident. The DNA sequence reads TGTGCCAGCAGCTTCGGGCCAGAACCTTACAATGAGCAGTTCTTC. It translates as CASSFGPEPYNEQFF.